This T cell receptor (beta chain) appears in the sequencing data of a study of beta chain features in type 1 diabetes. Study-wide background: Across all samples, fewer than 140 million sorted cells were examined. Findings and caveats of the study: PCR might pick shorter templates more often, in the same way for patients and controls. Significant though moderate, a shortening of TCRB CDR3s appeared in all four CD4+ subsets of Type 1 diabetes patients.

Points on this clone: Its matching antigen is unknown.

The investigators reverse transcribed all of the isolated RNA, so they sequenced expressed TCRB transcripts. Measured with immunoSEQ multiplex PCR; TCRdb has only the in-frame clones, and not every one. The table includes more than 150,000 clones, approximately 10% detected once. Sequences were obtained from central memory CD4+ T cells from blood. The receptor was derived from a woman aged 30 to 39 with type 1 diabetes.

The CDR3 loop is CASNRQGNTEAFF. CDR3 coding DNA: TGTGCCAGCAATCGACAGGGGAACACTGAAGCTTTCTTT. The chain recombines TRBV2 with TRBJ1-1; TRBD1 agrees at 7 bases. Germline V gene data show CDR1 as SNHLY and CDR2 as FYNNEI. Trimming cost V 7 bases and J 1 base; bases outside gene matches: 3. The CDR3 contains 13 residues. Using reference TRBV2 and TRBJ1-1 for the parts outside the CDR3, the full variable domain is EPEVTQTPSHQVTQMGQEVILRCVPISNHLYFYWYRQILGQKVEFLVSFYNNEISEKSEIFDDQFSVERPDGSNFTLKIRSTKLEDSAMYFCASNRQGNTEAFFGQGTRLTVV.